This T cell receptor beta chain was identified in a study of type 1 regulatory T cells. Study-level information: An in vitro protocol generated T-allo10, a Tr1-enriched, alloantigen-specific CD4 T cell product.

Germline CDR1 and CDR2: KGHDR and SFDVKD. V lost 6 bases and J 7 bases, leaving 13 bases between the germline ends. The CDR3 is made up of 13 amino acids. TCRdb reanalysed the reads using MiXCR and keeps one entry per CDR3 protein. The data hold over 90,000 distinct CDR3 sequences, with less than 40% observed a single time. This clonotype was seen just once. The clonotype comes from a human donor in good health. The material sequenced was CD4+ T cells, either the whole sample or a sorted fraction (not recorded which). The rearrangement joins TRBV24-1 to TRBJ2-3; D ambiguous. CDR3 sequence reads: CATSRRNVNTQYF. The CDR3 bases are TGTGCCACCAGTCGTAGGAACGTGAATACGCAGTATTTT.